This T cell receptor (beta chain) was sequenced for a study of T cells in localized non-small cell lung cancer. Profiled with immunoSEQ multiplex PCR; TCRdb holds only in-frame clones, not every one. Here the sample spans around 40,000 clones, about 85% being singletons. This clone was detected only once. V lost 6 bases to trimming and J lost 2 bases, with 11 bases between them. The CDR3 totals 14 residues. Germline CDR1 is MNHNS and CDR2 is SASEGT. The chain combines TRBV6-1 with TRBJ1-3; D perhaps matches TRBD1 (5 bases). The sample in question was peripheral blood, obtained before any cancer treatment. The origin of this receptor is a woman between 18 and 55 years old with stage III lung adenocarcinoma. DNA of the CDR3: TGTGCCAGCAGAAGAGGGGAGGCTGGAAACACCATATATTTT. It encodes CASRRGEAGNTIYF.